This T cell receptor (beta chain) was recovered during a study of T-cell reconstitution after alpha-beta-depleted transplantation in children. Findings and caveats of the study: Several hundred expanded graft clones reportedly gave rise to the alpha-beta T cells present about two months after transplant. Newly produced T cells mostly provided counts and TCRbeta diversity after one year, as hyperexpanded clones declined. Where some patients showed high TCRbeta diversity at day 60, it came from recipient T cells and thymic progenitors that had survived.

This clonotype has a handful of counts. The antigen is unknown. Preparation of the TCRbeta library was carried out with unique molecular identifiers. MiXCR, applied by TCRdb to the PCR reads, yields one record per CDR3 protein. Of 900,000 or so distinct CDR3 sequences detected, 16% appear once; the ten largest clones hold approximately 5%. Trimming removed 5 bases from V and 7 bases from J; junction bases left unmatched: 11. The CDR3 totals 14 residues. Germline V lookup: CDR1 DFQATT, CDR2 SNEGSKA (reference sequence). The chain is built from TRBV20-1 and TRBJ1-5; 7 nucleotides align to TRBD1. This specimen consisted of PBMCs, mostly from graft donor cells, obtained 360 days after TCRalphabeta/CD19-depleted stem cell transplant. The TCR comes from a male patient under 18 who had a stem cell transplant for acute lymphoblastic leukemia, so the T cells may come from the graft donor. Here the CDR3 reads CSAHRDSGIQPQHF. For the CDR3, the DNA is TGCAGTGCTCACCGGGACAGTGGTATCCAGCCCCAGCATTTT.